A single T cell receptor (beta chain) is shown here with its context. The same CDR3 can be traced to other DNA sequences in this sample. The CDR3 loop spans 14 amino acids. CDR1 LNHDA and CDR2 SQIVND come from the germline V gene (reference sequence). Germline trimming cut 3 bases from V and 1 base from J; bases unmatched to any gene: 1. In the authors' workflow: By means of reference gene primer amplification, nucleated cell counts were estimated. Some clones are missing from TCRdb's copy, which holds only in-frame ones; the method was immunoSEQ multiplex PCR. V and J calls and clone size follow that table, whereas D and trimming were derived from the DNA. This sample has 200,000 to 250,000 clones, with about 79% found just once. This record belongs to a study of blood T cell repertoires in COVID-19.

The chain recombines TRBV19 with TRBJ2-7, with 9 bases lining up with TRBD1. This clonotype originated in a human donor in a cohort sampled during active COVID-19. The sequenced sample was peripheral blood. DNA of the CDR3: TGTGCCAGTAGTATGGGACAGGGTTCCTACGAGCAGTACTTC. This translates into CASSMGQGSYEQYF.